These 18 T cell receptor beta chains came from one sample sequenced in a study. TCRdb independently ran MiXCR on the 5' RACE reads; one entry per CDR3 protein. The sample carries around 7,300 distinct CDR3 sequences, approximately 40% recorded once. Material for sequencing was memory CD4+ T cells sorted from blood. Regarding subset: memory CD4+ T cells, CD4+CD45RO+CD25-. The receptors were sampled from a female donor with breast cancer.

This clonotype is termed medium-sized. The chain couples TRBV29-1 to TRBJ2-2, with D perhaps given as TRBD1 or TRBD2 (5 bases each). Germline V gene lookup returns CDR1 SQVTM and CDR2 ANQGSEA. The CDR3 runs 14 residues. Trimming shortened V by 4 bases and J by 1 base, and 10 bases separated the two germline ends. CDR3 nucleotide sequence: TGCAGCGTTGCGTCGGGGCAGAACACCGGGGAGCTGTTTTTT. It yields the protein CSVASGQNTGELFF.

The chain carries TRBV11-2 and TRBJ1-2; 9 bases are shared with TRBD1. The CDR3 contains 16 residues. V lost 4 bases and J lost 4; bases outside the gene matches: 10. CDR1 is SGHAT, CDR2 FQNNGV, per germline. CDR3 amino acids: CASSSLAGTGSYGYTF. The CDR3 nucleotides read TGTGCCAGCAGCTCATTAGCGGGGACAGGGAGCTATGGCTACACCTTC.

The chain combines TRBV20-1 with TRBJ1-3; D gene ambiguous. Trimming removed 3 bases at V and 0 bases at J, with 12 bases between. There are 15 residues in the CDR3. Germline V gene data show CDR1 as DFQATT and CDR2 as SNEGSKA (reference sequence). CDR3 protein: CSASPDELSGNTIYF. The CDR3 DNA sequence: TGCAGTGCTAGCCCCGATGAGCTCTCTGGAAACACCATATATTTT.

By its share, this clonotype is medium-sized (0.01 to 0.1%). The chain has TRBV6-5 and TRBJ2-3; 10 bases match TRBD1. V shed 7 bases and J 2 bases; nucleotides not matched to a gene: 6. CDR3 length equals 15 residues. Germline V lookup: CDR1 MNHEY, CDR2 SVGAGI. The CDR3 loop is CASTGTGASTDTQYF. The CDR3, as DNA: TGTGCCAGCACCGGGACAGGGGCCTCCACAGATACGCAGTATTTT.

In its sample, this clonotype was seen a few times. The chain links TRBV5-1 to TRBJ1-1; TRBD1 matches 10 bases. V shed 3 bases, J shed 9 bases, and the junction held 8 bases outside the gene matches. The CDR3 runs 14 residues. Per the germline V gene, CDR1 is SGHRS and CDR2 is YFSETQ. The CDR3 nucleotides are TGCGCCAGCAGCTCACCGGGACAGGGGTACAAAGCTTTCTTT. Translated, it gives CASSSPGQGYKAFF.

A note on this clonotype: One end of the junction varies from germline; a read error may be responsible. J is TRBJ1-1 and V is TRBV29-1, with a weak D call TRBD1 (5 bases). Germline V gives CDR1 SQVTM, CDR2 ANQGSEA. This CDR3 region has 13 residues. The CDR3 DNA reads as TGCAGCGTTGGTGACGCCGGGGGGACTGGAGCTTTCTTT. This gives the protein CSVGDAGGTGAFF. The complete variable domain, with remaining parts taken from reference TRBV29-1 and TRBJ1-1, reads SAVISQKPSRDICQRGTSLTIQCQVDSQVTMMFWYRQQPGQSLTLIATANQGSEATYESGFVIDKFPISRPNLTFSTLTVSNMSPEDSSIYLCSVGDAGGTGAFFGQGTRLTVV.

The CDR3 reads CASSEIGNQPQHF. In DNA, the CDR3 is TGTGCCAGCAGTGAAATTGGCAATCAGCCCCAGCATTTT. The V gene is TRBV6-1, the J gene TRBJ1-5, with unresolved D. This CDR3 has 13 residues. CDR1 and CDR2 from the germline V gene are MNHNS and SASEGT. V shed 2 bases and J shed 2 bases, with 4 bases lying between them.

This clonotype is medium-sized. The rearrangement uses TRBV4-2 and TRBJ2-7; D is perhaps TRBD1 (5 bases). Per the germline V gene, CDR1 is LGHNA and CDR2 is YNFKEQ. The germline V and J ends were trimmed by 0 bases and 4 bases, with 10 bases remaining between them. The CDR3 is 14 amino acids. This chain's CDR3 is CASSQENRKYEQYF. CDR3 DNA: TGTGCCAGCAGCCAAGAGAACAGGAAGTACGAGCAGTACTTC.

The V gene is TRBV4-1, the J gene TRBJ1-5; TRBD1 matches at 8 bases. Trimming at V came to 6 bases and at J to 4 bases, leaving 8 bases not matched to a gene. This CDR3 contains 15 residues. Germline V gene data show CDR1 as MGHRA and CDR2 as YSYEKL. CDR3 coding DNA: TGCGCCAGCAGTGTAGCGACAGGGGCGAATCAGCCCCAGCATTTT. Translating it yields CASSVATGANQPQHF.

This clonotype came up once. The chain carries TRBV30 and TRBJ1-6, with no clear D. CDR1 is GTSNPN, CDR2 SVGIG, per germline (reference sequence). This CDR3 comprises 13 residues. V was pared by 0 bases and J by 9 bases, with 9 bases between. CDR3 region: CAWSVEAGSPLHF. The CDR3 nucleotides read TGTGCCTGGAGTGTAGAAGCGGGTTCACCCCTCCACTTT. The full variable domain, in which reference TRBV30 and TRBJ1-6 provide the parts outside the CDR3, is SQTIHQWPATLVQPVGSPLSLECTVEGTSNPNLYWYRQAAGRGLQLLFYSVGIGQISSEVPQNLSASRPQDRQFILSSKKLLLSDSGFYLCAWSVEAGSPLHFGNGTRLTVT.

This clonotype has only a few counts. The chain recombines TRBV5-1 with TRBJ2-1; possible D gene TRBD1, 6 bases. The length of the CDR3 is 16 residues. The germline V gene encodes CDR1 SGHRS and CDR2 YFSETQ. V lost 0 bases and J lost 3, with 13 bases in between. For the CDR3, the DNA is TGCGCCAGCAGCTTGGTTGGGGGCGCGAACTACAATGAGCAGTTCTTC. Its translation: CASSLVGGANYNEQFF.

By share of the sample, this clonotype is medium-sized. This chain joins TRBV2 and TRBJ2-7; 7 nucleotides agree with TRBD1. Germline CDR1 reads SNHLY; CDR2 reads FYNNEI. V was pared by 3 bases and J by 2 bases, with 1 base of the junction left unmatched. The CDR3 loop spans 13 amino acids. The CDR3 DNA sequence: TGTGCCAGCAGTGAGGGGACAGCCTACGAGCAGTACTTC. This sequence encodes CASSEGTAYEQYF.

The genes are TRBV4-1 and TRBJ2-5; TRBD1 agrees at 8 bases. Germline CDR1 MGHRA, CDR2 YSYEKL. Trimming removed 0 bases from V and 1 base from J; junction bases left unmatched: 1. The length of the CDR3 is 15 residues. The CDR3 region has the DNA TGCGCCAGCAGCCAAGACGGGACAGGCCAAGAGACCCAGTACTTC. Encoded protein: CASSQDGTGQETQYF.

This clonotype was counted only a few times. The rearrangement links TRBV28 to TRBJ2-7; 9 bases line up with TRBD2. The CDR3 has 15 residues. After removal of 9 bases from V and 5 bases from J, the junction contained 14 bases not matched to a gene. Germline V CDR1 and CDR2: MDHEN, SYDVKM. The CDR3 region is CASKSNSGSENEQYF. CDR3 sequence (DNA): TGTGCCAGTAAGAGTAATAGCGGGAGCGAGAACGAGCAGTACTTC.

This clonotype was observed a few times. The rearrangement uses TRBV20-1 and TRBJ2-6, with a possible D match to TRBD1 (6 bases). The CDR3 is made up of 14 amino acids. V lost 5 bases and J lost 4, with 12 bases in between. CDR1 and CDR2 (germline): DFQATT, SNEGSKA (reference sequence). This chain's CDR3 is CSAFTGTGANVLTF. The CDR3 coding sequence is TGCAGTGCTTTCACAGGGACCGGGGCCAACGTCCTGACTTTC.

CDR3 in DNA: TGTGCCAGCAGCAAGGACAGTTACAATGAGCAGTTCTTC. Translated, it gives CASSKDSYNEQFF. J is TRBJ2-1 and V is TRBV6-5; weak D call: TRBD1 (6 bases). Looked up from germline, CDR1 is MNHEY and CDR2 is SVGAGI. Trimming removed 6 bases at V and 4 bases at J, with 10 bases between. This CDR3 contains 13 residues.

This clonotype was seen a handful of times. The rearrangement uses TRBV28 and TRBJ2-3, with D possibly TRBD1 on 6 matching bases. V lost 2 bases, J lost 3 bases, and 15 bases lay in between. The CDR3 contains 16 residues. Germline V gene sequence: CDR1 MDHEN, CDR2 SYDVKM. The CDR3 loop reads CASSLPTYRETDTQYF. For the CDR3, the DNA is TGTGCCAGCAGTTTACCCACTTACAGGGAGACAGATACGCAGTATTTT.

This clonotype was seen only a few times. The chain has TRBV5-1 and TRBJ2-1; 8 nucleotides agree with TRBD2. Per germline, CDR1 SGHRS and CDR2 YFSETQ. With 3 bases clipped from V and 0 bases from J, the junction kept 5 bases outside the gene matches. This CDR3 comprises 16 residues. In nucleotides, the CDR3 is TGCGCCAGCAGCTGGAGCGGGGGTCGCTCCTACAATGAGCAGTTCTTC. This translates into CASSWSGGRSYNEQFF.